A single sample is the source of the 19 T cell receptor beta chains below, sequenced in a study of blood T cells in healthy people across ages (dated by TCRdb to 2014 to 2015). The library was built by means of 5' RACE. TCRdb records Illumina HiSeq 2500 as the sequencer. The second PCR ran for roughly 6 to 11 cycles and used a J-beta primer mix along with a sample-barcoded 5' primer. Clones were called with MiXCR by TCRdb after fastp trimmed the public reads at Q25, and only in-frame beta chains were retained. Under each unique CDR3 protein, matching rows form one entry showing the most common genes and DNA. This sample has hundreds of thousands of distinct CDR3 sequences in its table, and approximately 48% of those were observed once. The ten largest clonotypes hold under 20% of the sample. The source material was blood. The receptor set was obtained from a man in his sixties in good health.

This chain joins TRBV6-5 and TRBJ1-1; TRBD1 might be the D (5 bases). The germline gives CDR1 MNHEY, CDR2 SVGAGI. The CDR3 totals 13 residues. V lost 7 bases and J lost 5, with 14 bases in between. CDR3 sequence reads: CASTQARGTEAFF. CDR3 DNA: TGTGCCAGCACCCAGGCACGGGGGACTGAAGCTTTCTTT.

This clonotype has only a few counts. The genes are TRBV4-3 and TRBJ2-7; TRBD1 matches at 7 bases. With V trimmed by 3 bases and J by 10 bases, 6 bases remained unmatched. This CDR3 comprises 12 residues. Germline assignment: CDR1 LGHNA and CDR2 YSLEER. The CDR3 sequence is CASSQSGQPQYF. Here the CDR3 DNA reads TGCGCCAGCAGCCAGTCGGGACAGCCTCAGTACTTC.

The V and J genes are TRBV3-1 and TRBJ2-7; perhaps TRBD1 as D (6 bases). V was pared by 5 bases and J by 5 bases, with 13 bases between. The germline CDR1 and CDR2 sequences are LGHDT and YNNKEL (reference sequence). There are 13 residues in the CDR3. The CDR3 is CASSEGGRNEQYF. The DNA for the CDR3 is TGTGCCAGCAGCGAAGGGGGAAGGAACGAGCAGTACTTC.

This clonotype was observed at least ten times. A read error may produce the germline difference seen at one junction end. The CDR3 sequence is CASSVSGRAEQFF. CDR3 nucleotide sequence: TGTGCCAGCAGTGTATCGGGGCGGGCCGAGCAGTTCTTC. The chain employs TRBV27 and TRBJ2-1; the D gene could be TRBD1 or TRBD2 (5 bases each). Germline loops: CDR1 MNHEY, CDR2 SMNVEV (reference sequence). CDR3 length: 13 amino acids.

This chain connects TRBV10-3 to TRBJ2-5; 15 bases map to TRBD2. V trimming: 0 bases; J trimming: 2 bases; junction bases outside the gene matches: 16. This CDR3 region has 22 residues. Germline V CDR1 and CDR2: ENHRY, SYGVKD. CDR3: CAISESPGLAGGLLTRQETQYF. CDR3 bases: TGTGCCATCAGTGAGTCCCCCGGACTAGCGGGGGGGCTCCTAACCCGACAAGAGACCCAGTACTTC.

This clonotype was counted between two and nine times. This chain links TRBV15 with TRBJ2-7; the match to TRBD1 covers 7 bases. Germline CDR1 LNHNV, CDR2 YYDKDF (reference sequence). The CDR3 consists of 14 residues. J lost 2 bases, V lost 9 bases, and 10 bases had no gene match. The CDR3 nucleotides read TGTGCCACAAGCGCTGGGGACAGCACCTACGAGCAGTACTTC. It codes for CATSAGDSTYEQYF.

This clonotype was observed at least ten times. CDR3 loop: CASSQTSGWEQYF. The CDR3 coding sequence is TGTGCCAGCTCACAAACGTCCGGGTGGGAGCAGTACTTC. The genes are TRBV18 and TRBJ2-7; no clear D. CDR1 KGHSH and CDR2 LQKENI come from the germline V gene. The CDR3 loop spans 13 amino acids. V lost 4 bases and J 7 bases, leaving 14 bases between the germline ends.

The chain is built from TRBV7-2 and TRBJ1-1, with D tentatively TRBD1 (6 bases). CDR1 is SGHTA, CDR2 FQGNSA, per germline. This CDR3 is built from 14 residues. The V and J ends lost 5 bases and 5 bases respectively, with 15 bases between them. The CDR3, as DNA: TGTGCCAGCAGCGGCAGGGGTGGTGGGACTGAAGCTTTCTTT. Protein: CASSGRGGGTEAFF.

This clonotype was recorded a few times. The CDR3 spells CASSLVILAASYNEQFF. The CDR3 DNA reads as TGTGCCAGCAGCTTAGTAATCCTAGCAGCGTCCTACAATGAGCAGTTCTTC. The gene calls are TRBV7-2 and TRBJ2-1; tentatively, D is TRBD2 (5 bases). CDR3 length: 17 amino acids. Deletions cut 1 base from V and 1 base from J, with 14 bases between. In germline, CDR1 is SGHTA, CDR2 FQGNSA.

The DNA of the CDR3 is TGTGCCAGCTCATCAACAGTAGGAACTAATGAAAAACTGTTTTTT. Protein product: CASSSTVGTNEKLFF. The chain uses TRBV18 and TRBJ1-4; D is unresolved. Germline CDR1 and CDR2: KGHSH and LQKENI. The CDR3 loop spans 15 amino acids. V gave up 5 bases and J gave up 1 base, with 11 bases separating them.

This clonotype was recorded only once. The chain uses TRBV21-1 and TRBJ1-5; the DNA was not used to check the table's D call, TRBD1. TRBV21-1 is termed a pseudogene. The CDR3 covers 18 residues. The DNA of the CDR3 is TGTGCCAGCAGCAAAGCGAACAGGGGGCCGGGAAGCAATCTGCCCCAGCATTTT. It specifies CASSKANRGPGSNLPQHF.

This clonotype showed up many times. The chain couples TRBV20-1 to TRBJ2-3; D tentatively fits TRBD1 or TRBD2 (5 bases each). CDR1 and CDR2 (germline): DFQATT, SNEGSKA (reference sequence). Deletions cut 0 bases from V and 1 base from J, with 11 bases between. CDR3 length: 15 residues. CDR3 bases: TGCAGTGCTAGAGATCACGGGGCCGGCACAGATACGCAGTATTTT. Translation: CSARDHGAGTDTQYF.

The table lists this clonotype with a few counts. This rearrangement joins TRBV15 to TRBJ2-3, with D perhaps TRBD1 (6 bases). Germline assignment: CDR1 LNHNV and CDR2 YYDKDF (reference sequence). The CDR3 loop spans 14 amino acids. Deletions cut 5 bases from V and 4 bases from J, with 13 bases between. CDR3 DNA sequence: TGTGCCACCAGCTTTCAGGGGTACGCAGATACGCAGTATTTT. Translated, it gives CATSFQGYADTQYF.

This clonotype has just a few counts. V and J are TRBV12-3 or TRBV12-4 and TRBJ2-7, with 8 bases aligning to TRBD1. This CDR3 has 15 residues. Unmatched junction bases numbered 4, after V lost 1 base and J lost 2 bases. CDR3 nucleotide sequence: TGTGCCAGCAGTTTAGTCGGACAGGGACCCTACGAGCAGTACTTC. Translation gives CASSLVGQGPYEQYF.

The chain employs TRBV27 and TRBJ2-7, with TRBD1 identical over 7 bases. The V gene end was trimmed by 3 bases and the J gene end by 7 bases; junction bases not matched to a gene: 6. This CDR3 spans 13 amino acids. In germline, CDR1 is MNHEY, CDR2 SMNVEV (reference sequence). The CDR3 nucleotides read TGTGCCAGCAGTTTTACAGGGGTAAGGGAGCAGTACTTC. Encoded protein: CASSFTGVREQYF.

The chain uses TRBV7-8 and TRBJ2-5; D perhaps matches TRBD1 (5 bases). The DNA end favors TRBJ2-7, so the J call may be wrong. The CDR3 has 13 residues. Per germline, CDR1 SGHVS and CDR2 FQNEAQ. CDR3 nucleotides: TGTGCCAGCAGCTTGACAGTACTTCGCGAGCAGTACTTC. This codes for CASSLTVLREQYF.

The chain has TRBV30 and TRBJ1-1; TRBD1 aligns across 9 bases. Trimming cost V 4 bases and J 10 bases; bases outside gene matches: 10. CDR3 length: 13 residues. CDR1 is GTSNPN, CDR2 SVGIG, per germline (reference sequence). The CDR3 sequence is CAWTRGQGSLAFF. The CDR3 nucleotides are TGTGCCTGGACTAGGGGACAGGGTTCGTTAGCTTTCTTT.

This clonotype was picked up a small number of times. CDR3 bases: TGTGCCAGCAGCTTAGGGGACAGCTTCTACACCTTC. The encoded protein is CASSLGDSFYTF. This sequence joins TRBV7-9 and TRBJ1-2; 7 bases align to TRBD1. Germline V CDR1 and CDR2: SEHNR, FQNEAQ (reference sequence). Germline trimming cut 1 base from V and 10 bases from J; bases unmatched to any gene: 3. The CDR3 loop spans 12 amino acids.

This clonotype came up a few times. V and J are TRBV2 and TRBJ1-5, with D unresolved. The germline V gene has CDR1 SNHLY and CDR2 FYNNEI. With 6 bases removed from V and 6 bases from J, the gap between germline ends came to 12 bases. The CDR3 length is 13 residues. CDR3 coding DNA: TGTGCCAGCAGGGGTCAGGAGGGTCAGCCCCAGCATTTT. The encoded protein is CASRGQEGQPQHF.